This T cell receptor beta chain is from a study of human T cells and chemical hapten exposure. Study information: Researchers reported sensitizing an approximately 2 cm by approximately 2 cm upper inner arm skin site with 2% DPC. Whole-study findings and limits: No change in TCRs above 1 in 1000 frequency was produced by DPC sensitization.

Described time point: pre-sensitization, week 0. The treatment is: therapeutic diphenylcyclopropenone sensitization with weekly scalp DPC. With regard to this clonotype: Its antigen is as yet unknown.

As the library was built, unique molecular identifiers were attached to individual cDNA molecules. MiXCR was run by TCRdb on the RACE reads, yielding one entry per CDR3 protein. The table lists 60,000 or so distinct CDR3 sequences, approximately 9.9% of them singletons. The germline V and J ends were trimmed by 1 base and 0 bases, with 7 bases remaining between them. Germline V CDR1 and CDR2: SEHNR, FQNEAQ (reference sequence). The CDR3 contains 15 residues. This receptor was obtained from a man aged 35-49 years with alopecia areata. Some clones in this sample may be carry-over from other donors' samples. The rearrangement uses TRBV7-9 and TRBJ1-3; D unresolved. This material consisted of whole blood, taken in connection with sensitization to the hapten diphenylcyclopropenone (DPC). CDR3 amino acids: CASSLGTSSGNTIYF. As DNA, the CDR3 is TGTGCCAGCAGCTTAGGGACGTCCTCTGGAAACACCATATATTTT.